A single sample is the source of the 23 T cell receptor beta chains below, sequenced in a study of Ad26.COV2.S vaccination and SARS-CoV-2 variants. Treatment here: approximately 18 received Ad26.COV2.S at low or high dose, single or two shots; roughly 5 received placebo; per-sample allocation not given. Samples analyzed were those drawn on day 63 after the first vaccine or placebo injection. The repertoire was sequenced with immunoSEQ multiplex PCR; TCRdb's copy has only in-frame clones and lacks some. The sample shows some 390,000 clones, around nine tenths of them seen only once. Sequences were derived from peripheral blood, sampled in a trial of Ad26.COV2.S vaccine versus placebo. These receptors were taken from a person between 18 and 60 years old who received the Ad26.COV2.S COVID-19 vaccine or a placebo.

The V gene is TRBV7-2, the J gene TRBJ1-5; tentatively, D is TRBD1 (6 bases). There are 16 residues in the CDR3. Per germline, CDR1 SGHTA and CDR2 FQGNSA. V was clipped by 1 base and J by 0 bases, with 10 bases between them. CDR3 in amino acids: CASSLGGQSSNQPQHF. CDR3 DNA sequence: TGTGCCAGCAGCTTAGGTGGACAGTCTAGCAATCAGCCCCAGCATTTT.

The DNA of the CDR3 is TGTGCCAGCAGGGGACCCAACGATGAGCAGTTCTTC. It yields the protein CASRGPNDEQFF. The rearrangement links TRBV2 to TRBJ2-1; possibly TRBD1 or TRBD2 for D (5 bases each). V gave up 6 bases and J gave up 8 bases, with 11 bases separating them. The CDR3 consists of 12 residues. The germline gives CDR1 SNHLY, CDR2 FYNNEI.

This clone was recorded once. The genes are TRBV6-5 and TRBJ1-3; 7 positions match TRBD1. The germline gives CDR1 MNHEY, CDR2 SVGAGI. Trimming took 2 bases from V and 4 from J; bases not matched to a gene: 2. The CDR3 length is 14 residues. CDR3: CASSYDREGNTIYF. In DNA, the CDR3 is TGTGCCAGCAGTTACGACAGGGAAGGAAACACCATATATTTT.

The V call is TRBV5-1, the J call TRBJ2-1, with 10 bases lining up with TRBD2. The CDR3 length is 16 residues. Per the germline V gene, CDR1 is SGHRS and CDR2 is YFSETQ. V shed 4 bases, J shed 7 bases, and the junction held 11 bases outside the gene matches. CDR3 amino acids: CASSLGALAGKNEQFF. The DNA of the CDR3 is TGCGCCAGCAGCCTAGGAGCACTAGCGGGGAAGAATGAGCAGTTCTTC.

This chain uses TRBV19 with TRBJ2-5; D might be TRBD2 (6 bases). The CDR3 covers 13 residues. The V end lost 6 bases, the J end lost 3 bases, and 11 bases lay between the germline ends. Germline assignment: CDR1 LNHDA and CDR2 SQIVND (reference sequence). CDR3 region: CASSWGEKETQYF. The CDR3, as DNA: TGTGCCAGTAGCTGGGGGGAGAAAGAGACCCAGTACTTC.

V usage is TRBV6-1 and J usage is TRBJ2-2; D not certain. Germline values: CDR1 MNHNS, CDR2 SASEGT. V lost 0 bases to trimming and J lost 5 bases, with 7 bases between them. This CDR3 has 14 amino acids. The CDR3 here is CASSEAPGTGELFF. CDR3 DNA: TGTGCCAGCAGTGAAGCGCCTGGGACCGGGGAGCTGTTTTTT.

This chain connects TRBV6-6 to TRBJ1-5; 9 positions agree with TRBD1. The germline gives CDR1 MNHNY, CDR2 SVGAGI (reference sequence). CDR3 size: 14 residues. Trimming took 7 bases from V and 7 from J; bases not matched to a gene: 8. CDR3 in DNA: TGTGCCAGCAAGCCGGGACAGGGAGGGCAGCCCCAGCATTTT. This encodes CASKPGQGGQPQHF.

This CDR3 is CAWSPGTASPLHF. CDR3 bases: TGTGCCTGGAGTCCCGGGACCGCCTCACCCCTCCACTTT. The chain combines TRBV30 with TRBJ1-6; possible D gene TRBD1, 5 bases. Trimming cost V 2 bases and J 10 bases, with 12 bases left between them. This CDR3 is 13 amino acids long. CDR1 and CDR2 (germline): GTSNPN, SVGIG (reference sequence).

The chain carries TRBV6-2 or TRBV6-3 and TRBJ1-1; D is ambiguous. Between the trimmed V and J ends, which lost 0 bases and 3 bases, there was a span of 11 bases. CDR1 is MNHEY, CDR2 SVGEGT, per germline. The CDR3 spans 15 residues. CDR3 loop: CASSYSRRWDTEAFF. In DNA, the CDR3 is TGTGCCAGCAGTTACTCGAGACGCTGGGACACTGAAGCTTTCTTT.

The V and J genes are TRBV7-9 and TRBJ2-7, with 7 bases lining up with TRBD1. This CDR3 spans 15 amino acids. Germline V CDR1 and CDR2: SEHNR, FQNEAQ (reference sequence). Trimming took 5 bases from V and 1 from J; bases not matched to a gene: 8. CDR3 coding DNA: TGTGCCAGCAGCACCCGGGACAGTTTTTCCTACGAGCAGTACTTC. Its translation: CASSTRDSFSYEQYF.

The chain couples TRBV5-4 to TRBJ2-7; no reliable D call. Trimming removed 4 bases at V and 2 bases at J, with 10 bases between. Germline V gene data show CDR1 as SGHNT and CDR2 as YYREEE (reference sequence). The CDR3 runs 13 residues. The CDR3 DNA reads TGTGCCAGCAGCCGCCTAACGCCCTACGAGCAGTACTTC. Translated, it gives CASSRLTPYEQYF.

The rearrangement uses TRBV19 and TRBJ1-5; a possible D gene is TRBD1 (5 bases). CDR3 length: 15 residues. Germline V CDR1 and CDR2: LNHDA, SQIVND (reference sequence). V was shortened by 3 bases and J by 3 bases, with 12 bases between the two germline ends. The CDR3, as DNA: TGTGCCAGTAGTATCGGGACGGCAAACAATCAGCCCCAGCATTTT. Encoded protein: CASSIGTANNQPQHF.

V gene TRBV19 combines with J gene TRBJ1-1; D remains unclear. The CDR3 runs to 16 residues. Germline V lookup: CDR1 LNHDA, CDR2 SQIVND (reference sequence). Trimming left V 6 bases short and J 1 base short, with 18 bases between. CDR3 amino acids: CASSPYPISPNTEAFF. Here the CDR3 DNA reads TGTGCCAGTAGCCCATACCCGATTTCTCCGAACACTGAAGCTTTCTTT.

The genes are TRBV6-5 and TRBJ2-4; TRBD2 matches at 12 bases. The germline gives CDR1 MNHEY, CDR2 SVGAGI. The length of the CDR3 is 15 residues. The ends lost 6 bases at V and 6 bases at J; junction bases unmatched: 6. The CDR3 sequence: CASSPTSGGINIQYF. The CDR3 DNA follows: TGTGCCAGCAGCCCAACTAGCGGGGGGATAAACATTCAGTACTTC.

V is TRBV10-1 and J is TRBJ1-1; D is perhaps TRBD1 (6 bases). The CDR3 spans 14 residues. CDR1 is WNHNN, CDR2 SYGVQD, per germline (reference sequence). V lost 5 bases and J 1 base, leaving 11 bases between the germline ends. Here the CDR3 reads CASSRDTSNTEAFF. CDR3 in DNA: TGCGCCAGCAGTCGGGACACCTCGAACACTGAAGCTTTCTTT.

The count of this clone is one. The V gene is TRBV10-1, the J gene TRBJ2-1, with no clear D. The CDR3 is 11 residues long. V dropped 8 bases and J dropped 6 bases, with 8 bases sitting between them. Germline V gives CDR1 WNHNN, CDR2 SYGVQD (reference sequence). CDR3 in amino acids: CASRFGNEQFF. Written as DNA, the CDR3 is TGCGCCAGCCGGTTCGGCAATGAGCAGTTCTTC.

This chain uses TRBV3-1 (or the pseudogene TRBV3-2) with TRBJ1-3, with 7 bases lining up with TRBD1. The germline gives CDR1 LGHDT, CDR2 YNNKEL (reference sequence). This CDR3 spans 14 amino acids. V lost 6 bases to trimming and J lost 2 bases; unmatched junction nucleotides: 4. CDR3 residues: CASRPQGAGNTIYF. The CDR3 bases are TGTGCCAGCAGACCGCAGGGGGCTGGAAACACCATATATTTT.

With respect to this clone: It may be a read error: a sequence one base away is much more abundant. Other DNA sequences within the sample encode an identical CDR3. The chain has TRBV5-1 and TRBJ2-1; 7 bases are shared with TRBD1. The CDR3 is 13 residues long. Germline values: CDR1 SGHRS, CDR2 YFSETQ. V gave up 0 bases and J gave up 7 bases; unmatched junction bases: 1. CDR3 amino acids: CASSLDRGNEQFF. CDR3 nucleotides: TGCGCCAGCAGCTTGGACAGGGGTAATGAGCAGTTCTTC.

This clone has just one count. This rearrangement joins TRBV6-5 to TRBJ1-1; D gene uncertain. Trimming pared 4 bases from V and 1 base from J, leaving 10 bases between. The length of the CDR3 is 14 residues. CDR1 is MNHEY, CDR2 SVGAGI, per germline. CDR3 nucleotides: TGTGCCAGCAGTTTTGCACACTCGAACACTGAAGCTTTCTTT. Its translation is CASSFAHSNTEAFF.

The rearrangement links TRBV5-5 to TRBJ2-7; 10 nucleotides line up with TRBD1. The junction had 8 bases not matched to a gene; V was cut back by 4 bases and J by 4 bases. This CDR3 comprises 15 residues. Germline CDR1 reads SGHKS; CDR2 reads YYEKEE (reference sequence). The CDR3 DNA follows: TGTGCCAGCAGCGCACACCCGGACAGGGGGTACGAGCAGTACTTC. Translation: CASSAHPDRGYEQYF. Based on the CDR3 plus reference TRBV5-5 and TRBJ2-7, the full variable domain is DAGVTQSPTHLIKTRGQQVTLRCSPISGHKSVSWYQQVLGQGPQFIFQYYEKEERGRGNFPDRFSARQFPNYSSELNVNALLLGDSALYLCASSAHPDRGYEQYFGPGTRLTVT.

The chain carries TRBV7-2 and TRBJ2-1; D tentatively reads TRBD1 or TRBD2 (6 bases each). The CDR3 length is 15 residues. V shed 5 bases and J shed 3 bases, with 14 bases lying between them. Germline assignment: CDR1 SGHTA and CDR2 FQGNSA. For the CDR3, the DNA is TGTGCCAGCAGCCCCAGGAAGGGGGGCTACAATGAGCAGTTCTTC. This translates into CASSPRKGGYNEQFF.

The V gene is TRBV10-1, the J gene TRBJ2-2; D may correspond to TRBD1 or TRBD2 (6 bases each). Deletions cut 8 bases from V and 1 base from J, with 8 bases between. CDR1 and CDR2 (germline): WNHNN, SYGVQD (reference sequence). CDR3 size: 13 residues. This chain's CDR3 is CASAGQNTGELFF. CDR3 nucleotides: TGCGCCAGCGCGGGACAGAACACCGGGGAGCTGTTTTTT.

This clone was seen more than once but under ten times. The CDR3 DNA follows: TGTGCCAGCAGCCAAGAGGACGAGCAGTACTTC. Translation gives CASSQEDEQYF. The chain combines TRBV4-2 with TRBJ2-7; D is undetermined. The CDR3 totals 11 residues. The germline gives CDR1 LGHNA, CDR2 YNFKEQ. Trimming took off 0 bases at V and 5 bases at J, with 2 bases between the two ends.